This T cell receptor (beta chain) stems from a study of molecular identifiers for immune sequencing clone quantification. Overall study results and limits: Over 99% of effector molecules, yet under 1% of naive-cell molecules, were held by clones above 20 RNA copies.

Each CDR3 protein gets one entry after TCRdb re-called the PCR reads with MiXCR. The sample records 50,000 to 75,000 distinct CDR3 sequences, under 20% being singletons. The CDR3 runs to 14 residues. The V segment lost 9 bases and the J segment 4 bases; nucleotides outside the gene matches: 7. Germline loops: CDR1 KGHDR, CDR2 SFDVKD. Naive CD8 sequencing libraries were generated from around 20,000 to 990,000 sorted cells, with 10%, 30% or 50% RNA as input. To note about this clonotype: What it recognizes is unknown.

V usage is TRBV24-1 and J usage is TRBJ2-1; TRBD1 matches at 8 bases. Sequenced material: naive CD8+ T cells from blood, with Jurkat cell RNA spiked in. As for subset: FACS-sorted CD8+CD4-CCR7+CD45RA+ naive T cells. The TCR was taken from a human donor in good health. Some libraries in this study had Jurkat cell RNA spiked in. The CDR3 sequence: CATSGQGSYNEQFF. The DNA of the CDR3 is TGTGCCACCTCCGGACAGGGCTCTTACAATGAGCAGTTCTTC.